This paragraph reports one T cell receptor (beta chain). The antigen it recognizes is unknown. Per-nucleotide qualities are absent, and no much larger clonotype sits a single base away. In total, over 600 healthy bone marrow donors made up the cohort. At the time of sampling, all cohort members were nominally healthy, though unrecorded immune exposures were likely present. The donor tested CMV seronegative and was one of the 352 seronegative cohort members. Each donor provided a peripheral blood sample, and peripheral blood mononuclear cells were used for TCR beta sequencing. The Qiagen DNeasy Blood Extraction Kit was used to extract genomic DNA from the blood cell samples. The library was prepared using the immunoSEQ multiplex PCR assay. For the multiplex PCR, a mixture combining 60 forward primers for TCR Vbeta segments and 13 reverse primers for TCR Jbeta segments was used. The CDR3 region of rearranged TCR beta genes was amplified from genomic DNA by a multiplex PCR assay. On the Illumina HiSeq System, the amplified TCR beta libraries were sequenced as 87-base-pair reads. Concerning the study's data processing: A later analysis tallied 70 million to 100 million unique TCR beta chains across the 610 or so repertoires, and around 12 million of those chains were shared by two or more donors. Raw reads were error-corrected and collapsed into unique sequences with a nearest-neighbor algorithm that merged closely related sequences to remove PCR and sequencing errors. CDR3 sequences were aligned to IMGT reference sequences to assign V, D and J gene segments. Each retained sequence needed at least a six-nucleotide match to both a V gene segment and a J gene segment. Rearrangements were classified as productive when the CDR3 lacked stop codons and remained in frame with V and J, and all other rearrangements were classified as non-productive. CDR3 was defined by IMGT convention, running from the second conserved V-encoded cysteine to the conserved J-encoded phenylalanine. The earlier analysis of about 500 of the donors excluded sequences that lacked an unambiguous match to a single V gene segment. In an earlier analysis of approximately 550 of the donors, V segments were called functional above 56.7% productive rearrangements and were called segregating when the between-donor standard deviation exceeded 5%. A statistical classification framework was built for diagnosing cytomegalovirus status from the catalog of TCR beta chain sequences. In a later analysis, V and J genes were assigned by comparing TCR nucleotide sequences against IMGT/GENE-DB human TR gene sequences. Using the TCRdist pipeline, a later analysis assigned CDR3 sequences along with most-parsimonious VDJ recombination scenarios. A later analysis defined each TCR beta chain by its CDR3 amino acid sequence plus V-gene family, and excluded reads lacking a unique V-gene family. In a later analysis, fewer than 600 highly shared, low-generation-probability nucleotide sequences were removed to address suspected cross-contamination and a sequencing artifact. A later analysis calculated a clonal expansion index for each public chain from normalized within-repertoire ranks of inferred template counts. A later analysis computed generation probabilities with a VDJ recombination model fitted to out-of-frame rearrangements, and checked the results against IGoR. In a later analysis, TCR-TCR, TCR-HLA and TCR-CMV co-occurrence was scored with hypergeometric tests, and a repertoire-size bias correction was applied to TCR pairs. To estimate false discovery rates, a later analysis permuted the HLA or CMV assignments 20 times. In a later analysis, co-occurring TCRs were grouped using DBSCAN, and TCRdist sequence similarity was added for clustering within HLA-allele-positive subsets. Repertoires with fewer than 30,000 or more than 120,000 public chains, plus five repertoires with anomalous nucleotide sharing, were excluded from co-occurrence clustering. This is the immuneACCESS table as TCRdb keeps it, with only in-frame sequences that have V and J called. A part of the clones is gone; compared with another copy, unresolved V genes explain less than half, and the rest is unexplained. That table is the source of V, J and clone size, and D and trimming were worked out from the DNA. The sample table records 200,000 or so clones; approximately 80% of these occur just once. 0.2% to 0.25% of the sample is taken by the ten largest.

These data are taken from a study of cytomegalovirus exposure and HLA in healthy donors listed by TCRdb under 2017. Context from the whole study: In an earlier analysis of 587 of the donors, 276 Gb of sequence data and approximately 120 million unique TCR beta sequences from about 180 million T cells were reported. A later analysis re-examined previously published TCR beta repertoires from about 700 donors and added high-resolution HLA genotyping to investigate patterns of TCR occurrence. Because of strong linkage in the cohort, a few DR-DQ haplotypes were treated as single units for association and clustering. High-throughput TCR immunosequencing, statistical association of individual TCRs with disease status, and machine learning were combined to predict cytomegalovirus infection status. Besides the first cohort of 666 subjects, a separate validation cohort made up of some 110 different subjects was used. In a later genetic analysis, genome-wide SNP genotypes for 398 of the 666 donors were used, and that subset was treated as a discovery cohort. Roughly 290 gigabases of sequencing data and 70 million to 100 million unique TCR sequences made up an early release that covered several hundred HLA-typed donors. HLA typing covered class I and class II loci at four-digit resolution. Donor age, sex, ethnicity and CMV serostatus were collected together with the repertoire data. The study profiled the T cell repertoires of approximately 700 subjects by immunosequencing and related them to cytomegalovirus serostatus. Among 398 genotyped donors of the cohort, an average of around 250,000 unique TCR beta nucleotide sequences was sequenced per donor, of which about 20% were non-productive. Of the 300 to 500 genotyped donors, 81% were placed in the genetic ancestry cluster associated with self-reported Caucasian donors. Typing coverage differed by locus: A, B, C, DRB1 and DQB1 were typed in roughly 629-630 donors, DQA1 in roughly 510, DPA1 in some 610, and DPB1 in 472. To decide whether each TCR beta V gene segment behaved as functional or pseudogenic, an earlier analysis of some 570 of the donors relied on high-throughput TCR beta sequencing. In the later analysis, no new phenotypic data were used to find candidate immune exposures; instead, reliance was placed on TCR beta sequences and their occurrence across donors. All discovery cohort repertoires had been generated using a single sequencing platform. The aim of the study was to test whether cataloging public T cell receptors could identify signatures of past pathogen exposure.

CDR1 and CDR2 (SNHLY, FYNNEI) derive from the germline V gene. The cysteine opens and the phenylalanine closes a CDR3 of 13 amino acids. Only the CDR3 region is kept as DNA, spanning 39 bases read in frame from base 1. The V and J ends are trimmed by 4 bases and 4 bases, leaving 11 bases between them. Overall study outcomes, separate from this receptor: Broadly in line with IMGT annotations, most TCR beta V segments showed up in productive rearrangements about 87% or about 30% of the time in an earlier analysis of roughly 590 of the donors. The only immune exposure information available for the cohort was CMV serostatus. The 87-base-pair reads could not distinguish some IMGT-functional V segments, including TRBV6-2 and TRBV6-3, so those segments were excluded. Across donors, most TCR sequences were observed very rarely, whereas some public TCRs were present in many individuals. A later genetic analysis reported fewer N-insertions in productive TCRs among donors in an Asian-associated ancestry cluster than the roughly 690-donor mean. According to the authors, the approach could potentially be generalized to other disease states and immunological phenotypes. Only TCR beta chains were sequenced in this cohort, and the absence of alpha or paired-chain data limited detectable features. A later analysis associated about 17,000 TCR beta sequences with specific HLA alleles at a false discovery rate of 0.05. A later analysis reported that several top co-occurrence clusters appeared linked to parvovirus B19, influenza, CMV and Epstein-Barr virus. A later analysis found that most CMV-associated TCR beta chains appeared HLA-restricted, with HLA associations seemingly driven largely by CMV exposure. Correlated functional status among segregating V segments might be attributable to linkage disequilibrium, but an unknown experimental factor could not be ruled out. Presence/absence analyses assumed roughly uniform sequencing depth across donors, an assumption that may not hold. Three of the identified cytomegalovirus-associated TCR beta chains were confirmed in vitro to be specific for cytomegalovirus antigens. Because counts were too low, approximately 18 rarely observed V segments, including chromosome 9 orphons, were excluded from the earlier analysis of around 590 of the donors. The sequencing pipeline was judged likely to have produced a cluster of highly shared sequence variants as a technical artifact. When HLA alleles, especially DR and DQ, strongly co-occurred, attributing TCR associations to individual alleles was difficult. In a later genetic analysis, a missense DCLRE1C variant was associated with V-gene and J-gene trimming of TCR beta chains, and the association was replicated in an independent cohort. The study gave a list of some 150 TCR beta chains associated with cytomegalovirus. A further reported finding was that TCR beta sequences accurately predicted the HLA-A and HLA-B alleles for most subjects in the first cohort. Because some donors lacked HLA typing at each locus, the association tests relied only on the typed subset. In a later analysis, HLA-associated TCR beta chains were found to be more clonally expanded and to have lower generation probabilities than equally common non-associated chains. In both the original and validation cohorts, the classifier was reported to diagnose cytomegalovirus status with high specificity and sensitivity. According to a later analysis, TCR association rates differed among HLA loci, with DRB1 alleles showing the most associated TCRs and HLA-C alleles showing the fewest.

Sequencing was performed on PBMCs. The sequence links TRBV2 to TRBJ2-7; the D segment could be TRBD1, given 6 matching bases. The sequence was obtained from a girl aged 2-15 years in good health and CMV-seronegative. The CDR3 protein is CASSGDRSYEQYF. The sequenced DNA: TGTGCCAGCAGTGGTGACAGGTCGTACGAGCAGTACTTC.